The present TCR beta chain was sequenced within a study of vaccination effects on CD4 cells after COVID-19. Germline CDR1 is GTSNPN and CDR2 is SVGIG (reference sequence). The CDR3 length is 13 residues. V shed 4 bases and J shed 5 bases, with 11 bases lying between them. The protocol was immunoSEQ multiplex PCR, while the TCRdb copy is restricted to in-frame clones and leaves out a portion. The sample has 20,000 to 30,000 clones, around 74% seen once; the top ten hold roughly 3%. As concerns this clone: Its matching antigen is unknown.

Antigen-specific CD4+ T cells were expanded (with viral peptide pools) by the ViraFEST assay ahead of sequencing. It was after roughly 11 days of culture that CD4+ T cells were isolated. Among the vaccine recipients, none had a prior SARS-CoV-2 infection, and nucleocapsid antibodies were negative. The rearrangement uses TRBV30 and TRBJ1-4; D is unclear. The sequences come from CD4+ T cells from PBMCs cultured with SARS-CoV-2 spike peptides, collected before COVID-19 vaccination. This receptor was obtained from a human donor who received a COVID-19 vaccine. This chain's CDR3 is CAWNLRRNEKLFF. CDR3 sequence (DNA): TGTGCCTGGAACCTTCGACGAAATGAAAAACTGTTTTTT.